This TCR beta chain was sequenced in a study of synovial regulatory T cells in juvenile arthritis. Profiling relied on immunoSEQ multiplex PCR, and the TCRdb table lists in-frame clones only, not all of them. The sample features about 10,000 clones, with approximately 0.37% in its top ten. Per the germline V gene, CDR1 is SGHDT and CDR2 is YYEEEE. The CDR3 consists of 15 residues. Only the protein is on record. This receptor was taken from a donor under 30 with juvenile idiopathic arthritis. This rearrangement joins TRBV5-6 to TRBJ2-6. The sequenced sample was Treg cells from blood. Subset in this sample: remaining (HLA-DR-negative) circulating blood Treg cells. This CDR3 is CASIRLPLGANVLTF.